This T cell receptor beta chain was sequenced for a study of a mutant IDH1 vaccine in newly diagnosed glioma. Sequencing used immunoSEQ multiplex PCR; TCRdb keeps in-frame clones, though not all of them. The sample lists tens of thousands of clones, over 75% occurring once. V lost 7 bases to trimming and J lost 4 bases, with 16 bases between them. Germline values: CDR1 SNHLY, CDR2 FYNNEI. CDR3 size: 14 residues. A word on this clone: What it recognizes is unknown.

As for time point: week 47, end of study. The investigators gave 300 ug of mutant IDH1 20-mer peptide in each vaccine dose, together with topical imiquimod. The sample here was PBMCs, taken from a glioma patient whose treatment included an IDH1 peptide vaccine. The receptor was isolated from a man aged 40-55 years with glioma. This sequence joins TRBV2 and TRBJ1-2, with a tentative D call TRBD1 (6 bases). The CDR3 loop reads CASILGGQAYGYTF. For the CDR3, the DNA is TGTGCCAGCATCCTGGGGGGGCAAGCCTATGGCTACACCTTC.